These 24 T cell receptor beta chains were all obtained from the same sample, sequenced in a study of control samples from healthy donors and cancer patients. The method was immunoSEQ multiplex PCR; TCRdb's version includes in-frame clones alone and lacks a portion of them. The sample shows 120,000 to 150,000 clones, approximately 91% of them seen only once. The specimen sequenced was blood. The receptors were sampled from a woman aged 25 to 39 in good health.

The rearrangement joins TRBV6-6 to TRBJ2-6; D unclear. CDR1 and CDR2 (germline): MNHNY, SVGAGI (reference sequence). The CDR3 consists of 15 residues. The V end lost 7 bases, the J end lost 0 bases, and 10 bases lay between the germline ends. The CDR3 loop is CASTLTRSGANVLTF. CDR3 bases: TGTGCCAGCACTCTGACCCGCTCTGGGGCCAACGTCCTGACTTTC.

This clone was observed a single time. In the same sample, other DNA sequences code for this CDR3. The chain uses TRBV6-5 and TRBJ1-5; D is unclear. The CDR3 covers 13 residues. Germline V gene data show CDR1 as MNHEY and CDR2 as SVGAGI. V was cut by 6 bases and J by 0 bases, with 6 bases left in between. The CDR3 region has the DNA TGTGCCAGCAGGGCATATAGCAATCAGCCCCAGCATTTT. This encodes CASRAYSNQPQHF.

The chain employs TRBV9 and TRBJ1-2, with D perhaps TRBD1 (5 bases). Deletions cut 4 bases from V and 3 bases from J, with 10 bases between. Germline CDR1 SGDLS, CDR2 YYNGEE. The CDR3 is 13 residues long. CDR3 in amino acids: CASSPKGDYGYTF. The CDR3 bases are TGTGCCAGCAGCCCTAAAGGGGACTATGGCTACACCTTC.

The chain combines TRBV10-3 with TRBJ2-7; no firm D call. Germline CDR1 is ENHRY and CDR2 is SYGVKD. V was trimmed by 6 bases and J by 2 bases, leaving 14 bases between them. CDR3 size: 14 residues. CDR3 in amino acids: CAISERPKPYEQYF. The DNA of the CDR3 is TGTGCCATCAGCGAAAGGCCCAAACCCTACGAGCAGTACTTC.

The chain joins TRBV30 to TRBJ1-2; a possible D gene is TRBD1 (5 bases). The CDR3 loop spans 11 amino acids. Per the germline V gene, CDR1 is GTSNPN and CDR2 is SVGIG (reference sequence). The germline V and J ends were trimmed by 8 bases and 3 bases, with 10 bases remaining between them. The CDR3 protein is CARDGYYGYTF. CDR3 bases: TGTGCCCGGGACGGCTACTATGGCTACACCTTC.

V gene TRBV5-1 combines with J gene TRBJ2-1, with a weak D call TRBD1 (6 bases). The V gene lost 5 bases and the J gene lost 0 bases, with 15 bases spanning the gap. This CDR3 is 16 amino acids long. Germline loops: CDR1 SGHRS, CDR2 YFSETQ. CDR3 DNA sequence: TGCGCCAGCAGAATCCCGGCGGACAGCTCCTACAATGAGCAGTTCTTC. Translated, it gives CASRIPADSSYNEQFF.

In nucleotides, the CDR3 is TGTGCCAGCAGGGAGACAGGGGACAATCAGCCCCAGCATTTT. This translates into CASRETGDNQPQHF. The V and J genes are TRBV6-5 and TRBJ1-5; 8 bases are shared with TRBD1. The CDR3 sequence is 14 residues long. Germline V gene lookup returns CDR1 MNHEY and CDR2 SVGAGI. Trimming took 6 bases from V and 3 from J; bases not matched to a gene: 4.

CDR3 region: CASSIPLAGGYEQYF. CDR3 in DNA: TGCGCCAGCAGCATACCCCTAGCGGGAGGTTACGAGCAGTACTTC. This chain links TRBV5-1 with TRBJ2-7, with TRBD2 identical over 11 bases. Germline V CDR1 and CDR2: SGHRS, YFSETQ. The CDR3 extends over 15 amino acids. The V gene end was trimmed by 4 bases and the J gene end by 4 bases; junction bases not matched to a gene: 7.

The genes are TRBV6-5 and TRBJ1-2; D not certain. Germline-derived CDR1 and CDR2 are MNHEY and SVGAGI. The CDR3 length is 12 residues. V lost 6 bases and J lost 0, with 5 bases in between. This CDR3 reads CASRLSNYGYTF. The DNA of the CDR3 is TGTGCCAGCAGGCTATCTAACTATGGCTACACCTTC.

The gene calls are TRBV19 and TRBJ1-2, with D perhaps TRBD1 (6 bases). V was clipped by 4 bases and J by 6 bases, with 18 bases between them. The length of the CDR3 is 15 residues. The germline V gene encodes CDR1 LNHDA and CDR2 SQIVND (reference sequence). The CDR3 DNA sequence: TGTGCCAGTAGTACCGTACAGGGACAAGCTCATGGCTACACCTTC. Protein product: CASSTVQGQAHGYTF.

The V and J genes are TRBV5-1 and TRBJ2-7; 12 bases align to TRBD2. Germline V gene data show CDR1 as SGHRS and CDR2 as YFSETQ. Trimming cost V 4 bases and J 2 bases; bases outside gene matches: 4. The CDR3 sequence is 15 residues long. CDR3 amino acids: CASSLRLAGAYEQYF. The CDR3 nucleotides read TGCGCCAGCAGCCTCCGACTAGCGGGAGCCTACGAGCAGTACTTC.

The CDR3: CASSLQGGNNSPLHF. CDR3 DNA: TGTGCCAGCAGCCTTCAGGGGGGAAATAATTCACCCCTCCACTTT. This rearrangement joins TRBV16 to TRBJ1-6; TRBD1 agrees at 7 bases. The ends lost 4 bases at V and 5 bases at J; junction bases unmatched: 5. The germline V gene encodes CDR1 KGHSY and CDR2 FQNENV. There are 15 residues in the CDR3.

The chain joins TRBV27 to TRBJ2-3, with 7 bases identical to TRBD1. Trimming took 5 bases from V and 0 from J; bases not matched to a gene: 5. The CDR3 consists of 15 residues. Germline V CDR1 and CDR2: MNHEY, SMNVEV (reference sequence). The CDR3 nucleotides are TGTGCCAGCAGTCCGCGGACAGGCAGCACAGATACGCAGTATTTT. It yields the protein CASSPRTGSTDTQYF.

The chain links TRBV9 to TRBJ1-2; D gene ambiguous. Germline lookup yields CDR1 SGDLS and CDR2 YYNGEE. Trimming removed 0 bases at V and 1 base at J, with 7 bases between. The CDR3 spans 14 residues. The CDR3 is CASSVGQDNYGYTF. The CDR3 DNA reads TGTGCCAGCAGCGTAGGGCAGGATAACTATGGCTACACCTTC. Together with reference TRBV9 and TRBJ1-2, the CDR3 gives the full variable domain: DSGVTQTPKHLITATGQRVTLRCSPRSGDLSVYWYQQSLDQGLQFLIQYYNGEERAKGNILERFSAQQFPDLHSELNLSSLELGDSALYFCASSVGQDNYGYTFGSGTRLTVV.

DNA of the CDR3: TGTGCCAGCAGCTCCCCTCTGGCAGCAACCTATGGCTACACCTTC. Translating gives CASSSPLAATYGYTF. V gene TRBV5-6 combines with J gene TRBJ1-2; D unclear. Germline CDR1 and CDR2: SGHDT and YYEEEE. This CDR3 contains 15 residues. Trimming removed 3 bases from V and 4 bases from J, with 16 bases in between.

The chain is built from TRBV11-3 and TRBJ2-7; 8 bases align to TRBD1. The germline CDR1 and CDR2 sequences are SGHNT and YENEEA. The V and J ends lost 1 base and 13 bases, in that order; junction bases with no gene match: 12. The CDR3 has 14 amino acids. This chain's CDR3 is CASSLATSTGERYF. CDR3 in DNA: TGTGCCAGCAGCTTAGCAACGTCGACAGGGGAGAGATACTTC.

The chain has TRBV11-3 and TRBJ2-1, with TRBD2 matching over 13 bases. This CDR3 has 15 amino acids. Looked up from germline, CDR1 is SGHNT and CDR2 is YENEEA. V lost 5 bases and J lost 8; bases outside the gene matches: 6. The CDR3 spells CASSTRTSGSDEQFF. CDR3 sequence (DNA): TGTGCCAGCAGCACCCGGACTAGCGGGAGCGATGAGCAGTTCTTC.

This chain connects TRBV30 to TRBJ2-7, with 7 nucleotides matching TRBD1. V lost 5 bases and J lost 3; bases outside the gene matches: 7. Germline CDR1 is GTSNPN and CDR2 is SVGIG (reference sequence). This CDR3 has 13 amino acids. Here the CDR3 reads CAWARDSIYEQYF. The CDR3 DNA reads TGTGCCTGGGCCCGGGACAGCATCTACGAGCAGTACTTC.

DNA of the CDR3: TGTGCCAGCAGATGGACTAGCGGGAGCCCAGATACGCAGTATTTT. The encoded protein is CASRWTSGSPDTQYF. The V and J genes are TRBV6-5 and TRBJ2-3, with 13 bases matching TRBD2. The CDR3 has 15 amino acids. V trimming: 6 bases; J trimming: 4 bases; junction bases outside the gene matches: 4. Germline CDR1 MNHEY, CDR2 SVGAGI.

This clone was seen only once. The rearrangement links TRBV6-2 or TRBV6-3 to TRBJ1-1; no clear D. Per the germline V gene, CDR1 is MNHEY and CDR2 is SVGEGT. V was pared by 2 bases and J by 5 bases, with 6 bases between. The CDR3 is made up of 12 amino acids. The CDR3 protein is CASSYPKTEAFF. The CDR3 DNA follows: TGTGCCAGCAGTTACCCCAAGACTGAAGCTTTCTTT.

J is TRBJ2-5 and V is TRBV30; 9 positions agree with TRBD2. Germline CDR1 and CDR2: GTSNPN and SVGIG (reference sequence). There are 17 residues in the CDR3. J lost 0 bases, V lost 4 bases, and 12 bases had no gene match. The DNA for the CDR3 is TGTGCCTGGACTTGGGGGTCTAGCGGGAAGTACCAAGAGACCCAGTACTTC. It encodes CAWTWGSSGKYQETQYF.

The chain couples TRBV7-2 to TRBJ1-1; D unresolved. Deletions cut 2 bases from V and 4 bases from J, with 5 bases between. This CDR3 has 12 amino acids. The germline CDR1 and CDR2 sequences are SGHTA and FQGNSA. Written as DNA, the CDR3 is TGTGCCAGCAGCTTATATTCCACTGAAGCTTTCTTT. Encoded protein: CASSLYSTEAFF. The variable domain in full, completed from reference TRBV7-2 and TRBJ1-1, reads GAGVSQSPSNKVTEKGKDVELRCDPISGHTALYWYRQSLGQGLEFLIYFQGNSAPDKSGLPSDRFSAERTGGSVSTLTIQRTQQEDSAVYLCASSLYSTEAFFGQGTRLTVV.

The gene calls are TRBV4-1 and TRBJ2-7, with 14 bases that match TRBD2. This CDR3 has 19 residues. V trimming: 3 bases; J trimming: 3 bases; junction bases outside the gene matches: 13. From germline, CDR1 is MGHRA and CDR2 YSYEKL. CDR3 amino acids: CASSHSGGTSGRLNYEQYF. CDR3 nucleotide sequence: TGCGCCAGCAGCCATTCAGGGGGGACTAGCGGGAGACTGAACTACGAGCAGTACTTC.

The rearrangement joins TRBV19 to TRBJ2-5; 11 bases are shared with TRBD2. From germline, CDR1 is LNHDA and CDR2 SQIVND (reference sequence). Trimming at V came to 3 bases and at J to 0 bases, leaving 3 bases not matched to a gene. The CDR3 covers 16 residues. Written as DNA, the CDR3 is TGTGCCAGTAGTATGGCTAGCGGGAGGTACCAAGAGACCCAGTACTTC. It translates to CASSMASGRYQETQYF.